These T cell receptor beta chains were read from a single sample in a study of human T cells and chemical hapten exposure. MiXCR, applied by TCRdb to the RACE reads, yields one record per CDR3 protein. Here the sample spans a few hundred thousand distinct CDR3 sequences, about 6% being singletons. The specimen comprised whole blood, sampled in connection with sensitization to the hapten diphenylcyclopropenone (DPC). The receptors shown here come from a woman aged 18-30 years with alopecia areata. Some clones in this sample may be carry-over from other donors' samples. The CDR3 runs from the conserved cysteine through the conserved F or W. Fields, in order: D gene, J gene, clone size, V gene, CDR3 protein, CDR3 DNA. The D gene is left open where the match is weak. Expanded clones are given a class, and other clones once, few, many or no size at all.

d_gene: .
j_gene: TRBJ1-5
abundance: few
v_gene: TRBV20-1
CDR3aa: CSATGLYSNQPQHF
CDR3nt: TGCAGTGCCACGGGCCTCTATAGCAATCAGCCCCAGCATTTT

d_gene: TRBD2
j_gene: TRBJ2-1
abundance: .
v_gene: TRBV29-1
CDR3aa: CSAPGVAGTLFYNEQFF
CDR3nt: TGCAGCGCCCCTGGGGTAGCGGGGACCCTTTTTTACAATGAGCAGTTCTTC

d_gene: TRBD1
j_gene: TRBJ1-6
abundance: many
v_gene: TRBV5-1
CDR3aa: CASRPWGQGMDSPLHF
CDR3nt: TGCGCCAGCAGACCCTGGGGACAGGGGATGGATTCACCCCTCCACTTT

d_gene: .
j_gene: TRBJ2-5
abundance: many
v_gene: TRBV5-1
CDR3aa: CASSVGQLQETQYF
CDR3nt: TGCGCCAGCAGCGTTGGGCAGTTACAAGAGACCCAGTACTTC

d_gene: .
j_gene: TRBJ2-3
abundance: many
v_gene: TRBV6-5
CDR3aa: CASSYSQGLTDTQYF
CDR3nt: TGTGCCAGCAGTTACTCGCAGGGGCTCACAGATACGCAGTATTTT

d_gene: TRBD1
j_gene: TRBJ1-5
abundance: few
v_gene: TRBV25-1
CDR3aa: CARSTGPQPQHF
CDR3nt: TGTGCCAGGTCGACAGGGCCCCAGCCCCAGCATTTT

d_gene: TRBD1
j_gene: TRBJ2-1
abundance: few
v_gene: TRBV27
CDR3aa: CASGRTGGIHEQFF
CDR3nt: TGTGCCAGCGGCCGGACAGGGGGAATCCATGAGCAGTTCTTC

d_gene: TRBD1
j_gene: TRBJ1-2
abundance: many
v_gene: TRBV12-3/TRBV12-4
CDR3aa: CASSHLDRAGGYTF
CDR3nt: TGTGCCAGCAGCCATCTCGACAGGGCGGGAGGCTACACCTTC

d_gene: .
j_gene: TRBJ1-2
abundance: many
v_gene: TRBV29-1
CDR3aa: CSVTEGYTF
CDR3nt: TGCAGCGTGACAGAAGGCTACACCTTC

d_gene: .
j_gene: TRBJ2-3
abundance: many
v_gene: TRBV5-1
CDR3aa: CASSETGTHSDTQYF
CDR3nt: TGCGCCAGCAGCGAGACAGGGACTCACTCAGATACGCAGTATTTT

d_gene: TRBD2
j_gene: TRBJ2-7
abundance: .
v_gene: TRBV5-4
CDR3aa: CASSFSGGRYEQYF
CDR3nt: TGTGCCAGCAGCTTTAGCGGGGGCCGCTACGAGCAGTACTTC